The source of this TCR beta chain is a study of OX40 agonist ivuxolimab in advanced cancers. Germline V gene data show CDR1 as SGHNT and CDR2 as YYREEE (reference sequence). Trimming removed 5 bases from V and 9 bases from J, with 21 bases in between. The CDR3 spans 15 residues. This table comes from immunoSEQ multiplex PCR, and its TCRdb copy is limited to in-frame clones, with some not included. The sample consists of fewer than 85,000 clones, approximately 90% of them appearing once. On this clone itself: Its target is not known.

General study results and limits: Partial responders treated at 0.1-3.0 mg/kg exhibited clonal expansion among the lowest measured.

This sequence originates from an adult with an advanced solid tumor such as melanoma, head and neck, liver or kidney cancer. The chain links TRBV5-4 to TRBJ2-1, with no clear D. The source material was CD4+ or CD8+ T cells sorted from blood, sampled in a trial of the OX40 agonist ivuxolimab. This chain's CDR3 is CASRKDLLTEAEQFF. The CDR3 DNA follows: TGTGCCAGCAGAAAGGACCTTCTCACTGAGGCTGAGCAGTTCTTC.